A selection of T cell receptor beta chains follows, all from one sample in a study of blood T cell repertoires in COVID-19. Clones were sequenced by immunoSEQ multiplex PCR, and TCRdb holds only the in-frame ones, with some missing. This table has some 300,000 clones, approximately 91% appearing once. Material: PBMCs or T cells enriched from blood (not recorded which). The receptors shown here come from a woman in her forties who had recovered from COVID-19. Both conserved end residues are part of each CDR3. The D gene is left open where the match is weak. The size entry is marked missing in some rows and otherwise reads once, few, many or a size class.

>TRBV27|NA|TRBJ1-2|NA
CASSLSYQGGYTF
TGTGCCAGCAGTTTATCGTATCAGGGCGGCTACACCTTC
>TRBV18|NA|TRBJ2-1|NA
CASSPPFRSNEQFF
TGTGCCAGCTCACCACCTTTCCGTAGCAATGAGCAGTTCTTC
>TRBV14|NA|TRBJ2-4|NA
CASSPEPPSLRGGDIQYF
TGTGCCAGCAGCCCCGAGCCCCCCAGCCTTAGGGGCGGGGACATTCAGTACTTC
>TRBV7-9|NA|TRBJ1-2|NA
CASSRGRDGYTF
TGTGCCAGCAGCCGTGGGAGGGATGGCTACACCTTC
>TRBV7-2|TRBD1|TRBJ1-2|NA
CASSLAPAAQGSHGYTF
TGTGCCAGCAGCTTAGCCCCAGCTGCACAGGGGTCCCATGGCTACACCTTC
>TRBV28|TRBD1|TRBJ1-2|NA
CASSLSGQGGGYGYTF
TGTGCCAGCAGCCTCTCCGGACAGGGGGGTGGCTATGGCTACACCTTC
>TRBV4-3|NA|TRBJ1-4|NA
CASSQNGPGTNEKLFF
TGCGCCAGCAGCCAAAATGGTCCGGGAACTAATGAAAAACTGTTTTTT
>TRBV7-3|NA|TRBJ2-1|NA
CASSPKGGGSSYNEQFF
TGTGCCAGCAGCCCTAAGGGGGGCGGGAGCTCCTACAATGAGCAGTTCTTC
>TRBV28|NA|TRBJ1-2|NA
CASSFDRNYGYTF
TGTGCCAGCAGTTTTGACAGGAACTATGGCTACACCTTC
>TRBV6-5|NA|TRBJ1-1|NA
CASRLTGGMNTEAFF
TGTGCCAGCAGACTCACGGGGGGGATGAACACTGAAGCTTTCTTT
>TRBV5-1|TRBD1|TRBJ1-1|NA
CASSLQGALGTNTEAFF
TGCGCCAGCAGCTTGCAGGGGGCGCTGGGTACGAACACTGAAGCTTTCTTT
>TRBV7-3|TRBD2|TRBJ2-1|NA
CASSPSPGLAGGLDYNEQFF
TGTGCCAGCAGTCCATCCCCCGGACTAGCGGGAGGTTTGGACTACAATGAGCAGTTCTTC
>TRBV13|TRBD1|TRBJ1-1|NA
CASSPDRVGTEAFF
TGTGCCAGCAGCCCGGACAGGGTGGGCACTGAAGCTTTCTTT
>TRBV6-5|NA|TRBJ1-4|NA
CASSSGYNEKLFF
TGTGCCAGCAGTTCAGGTTATAATGAAAAACTGTTTTTT
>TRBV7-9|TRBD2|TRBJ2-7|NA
CASSLGLAGGSDEQYF
TGTGCCAGCAGCTTGGGACTAGCGGGCGGATCCGACGAGCAGTACTTC
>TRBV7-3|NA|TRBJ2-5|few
CASSLNGDDETQYF
TGTGCCAGCAGCTTAAACGGGGATGACGAGACCCAGTACTTC
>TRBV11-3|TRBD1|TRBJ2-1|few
CASSLDREREQFF
TGTGCCAGCAGCCTCGACAGGGAAAGAGAGCAGTTCTTC
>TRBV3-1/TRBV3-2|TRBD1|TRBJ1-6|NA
CASSQDGTGGHSKYYNSPLHF
TGTGCCAGCAGCCAAGACGGGACAGGGGGCCACTCGAAGTACTATAATTCACCCCTCCACTTT
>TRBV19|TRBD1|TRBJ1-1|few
CASREDRGAEAFF
TGTGCCAGTAGGGAAGACAGGGGGGCTGAAGCTTTCTTT
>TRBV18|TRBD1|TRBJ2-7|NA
CASSGQGEQYF
TGTGCCAGCTCGGGACAGGGTGAGCAGTACTTC
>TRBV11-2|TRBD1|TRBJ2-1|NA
CASSPLDRGPRGEQFF
TGTGCCAGCAGCCCCTTGGACAGGGGTCCTAGAGGTGAGCAGTTCTTC
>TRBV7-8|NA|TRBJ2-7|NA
CASSRGAYSYEQYF
TGTGCCAGCAGTAGAGGAGCCTATTCCTACGAGCAGTACTTC
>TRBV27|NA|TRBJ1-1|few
CASSLSGGAPLRRDTEAFF
TGTGCCAGCAGTTTATCGGGGGGGGCGCCTCTTAGAAGGGACACTGAAGCTTTCTTT
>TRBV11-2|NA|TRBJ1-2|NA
CASSSIGAEIYGYTF
TGTGCCAGCAGCTCAATTGGGGCGGAGATCTATGGCTACACCTTC
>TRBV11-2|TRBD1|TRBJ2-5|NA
CASSYSLQGAGETQYF
TGTGCCAGCAGCTACTCCCTACAGGGGGCGGGAGAGACCCAGTACTTC
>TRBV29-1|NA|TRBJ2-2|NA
CSVESGSGGTGELFF
TGCAGCGTTGAATCGGGGTCAGGTGGCACCGGGGAGCTGTTTTTT
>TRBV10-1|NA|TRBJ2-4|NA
CASSEPPTTIKNIQYF
TGCGCCAGCAGTGAGCCTCCCACTACCATAAAAAACATTCAGTACTTC
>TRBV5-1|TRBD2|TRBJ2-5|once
CASNTGGPPETQYF
TGCGCCAGCAACACGGGGGGGCCCCCAGAGACCCAGTACTTC
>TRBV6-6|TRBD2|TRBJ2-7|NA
CASSYAGGGTYEQYF
TGTGCCAGCAGTTACGCCGGGGGGGGGACGTACGAGCAGTACTTC
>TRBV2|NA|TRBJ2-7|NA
CASSREYEQYF
TGTGCCAGCAGCCGCGAGTACGAGCAGTACTTC
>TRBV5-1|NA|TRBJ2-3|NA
CASSSDHRPSTRTDTQYF
TGCGCCAGCAGCTCAGACCACAGGCCAAGTACCCGCACAGATACGCAGTATTTT
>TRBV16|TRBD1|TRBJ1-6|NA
CASRHSRQGDNSPLHF
TGTGCCAGCAGACATTCACGACAGGGTGATAATTCACCCCTCCACTTT
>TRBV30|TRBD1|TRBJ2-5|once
CAFIPGQVMQETQYF
TGTGCCTTTATTCCGGGACAGGTTATGCAAGAGACCCAGTACTTC
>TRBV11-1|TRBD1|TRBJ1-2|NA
CASSPRTGAYGYTF
TGTGCCAGCAGCCCGCGGACAGGGGCTTATGGCTACACCTTC
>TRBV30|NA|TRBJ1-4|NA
CACARLQTNEKLFF
TGTGCCTGTGCCCGACTGCAAACTAATGAAAAACTGTTTTTT
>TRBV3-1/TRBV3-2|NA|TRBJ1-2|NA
CASSQDLFHTF
TGTGCCAGCAGCCAAGATCTGTTCCACACCTTC
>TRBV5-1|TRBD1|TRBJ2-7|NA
CASSYRTGYYEQYF
TGCGCCAGCAGCTATAGGACAGGGTACTACGAGCAGTACTTC
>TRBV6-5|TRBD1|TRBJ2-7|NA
CASSPRTGAHEQYF
TGTGCCAGCAGTCCGCGGACAGGGGCCCACGAGCAGTACTTC
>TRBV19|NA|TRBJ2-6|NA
CASSRLRAGANVLTF
TGTGCCAGTAGCCGCCTCAGGGCTGGGGCCAACGTCCTGACTTTC
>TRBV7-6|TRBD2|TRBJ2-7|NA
CASSLEPTSGRKEQYF
TGTGCCAGCAGCTTAGAGCCCACTAGCGGGAGAAAAGAACAGTACTTC
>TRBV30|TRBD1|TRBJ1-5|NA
CAWSGQGGQPQHF
TGTGCCTGGAGTGGACAGGGAGGACAGCCCCAGCATTTT
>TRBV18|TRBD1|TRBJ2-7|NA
CASSPGQLSYEQYF
TGTGCCAGCTCACCGGGACAGCTGTCCTACGAGCAGTACTTC
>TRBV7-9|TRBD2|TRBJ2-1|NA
CASRYSLAGDYNEQFF
TGTGCCAGCAGGTACTCTCTAGCGGGGGACTACAATGAGCAGTTCTTC
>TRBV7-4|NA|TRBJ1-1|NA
CASSFSKTGAFF
TGTGCCAGCAGCTTCTCGAAGACGGGAGCTTTCTTT
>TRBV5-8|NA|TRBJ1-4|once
CASSLYGQPNEKLFF
TGTGCCAGCAGCTTGTATGGACAGCCTAATGAAAAACTGTTTTTT
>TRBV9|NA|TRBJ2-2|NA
CASSVNSPNTGELFF
TGTGCCAGCAGCGTAAACAGCCCGAACACCGGGGAGCTGTTTTTT
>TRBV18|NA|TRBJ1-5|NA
CASSPLSPREPQHF
TGTGCCAGCTCACCACTTTCCCCGAGGGAGCCCCAGCATTTT
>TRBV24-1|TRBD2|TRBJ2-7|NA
CATPTGGGQRWSGEQYF
TGTGCCACCCCCACCGGGGGGGGCCAAAGGTGGAGTGGCGAGCAGTACTTC
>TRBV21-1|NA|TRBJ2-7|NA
CASSILRPYEQYF
TGTGCCAGCAGCATCCTGCGGCCCTACGAGCAGTACTTC
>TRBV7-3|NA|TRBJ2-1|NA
CASGLGGSAYNEQFF
TGTGCCAGCGGTCTTGGGGGCTCAGCCTACAATGAGCAGTTCTTC